A single sample gave rise to the 26 T cell receptor beta chains below, sequenced in a study of blood T cell repertoires in COVID-19. Measured with immunoSEQ multiplex PCR; TCRdb has only the in-frame clones, and not every one. The profile shows about 670,000 clones, more than 80% of them singletons. Sequencing was performed on peripheral blood. All receptors come from a woman under 30 with acute or convalescent COVID-19.

The chain couples TRBV11-2 to TRBJ1-5; TRBD1 agrees at 9 bases. The CDR3 runs to 15 residues. The V gene end was trimmed by 5 bases and the J gene end by 3 bases; junction bases not matched to a gene: 5. From germline, CDR1 is SGHAT and CDR2 FQNNGV. For the CDR3, the DNA is TGTGCCAGCAGCCGGGGACAGGGCAACAATCAGCCCCAGCATTTT. It specifies CASSRGQGNNQPQHF.

In nucleotides, the CDR3 is TGTGCCAGCAGAGACAGCTCTGGAAACACCATATATTTT. Residues: CASRDSSGNTIYF. The rearrangement uses TRBV5-4 and TRBJ1-3; D may be TRBD1 (5 bases). CDR1 and CDR2 (germline): SGHNT, YYREEE (reference sequence). The CDR3 is 13 residues long. Trimming left V 5 bases short and J 0 bases short, with 6 bases between.

The chain uses TRBV6-2 or TRBV6-3 and TRBJ2-7; TRBD2 aligns across 14 bases. This CDR3 has 17 residues. The V gene's germline CDR1 is MNHEY and CDR2 SVGEGT. V was pared by 1 base and J by 6 bases, with 8 bases of the junction left unmatched. The CDR3 here is CASSYLPGLAGESEQYF. The CDR3, as DNA: TGTGCCAGCAGTTACTTGCCGGGACTAGCGGGGGAGAGCGAGCAGTACTTC.

V gene TRBV6-5 combines with J gene TRBJ2-5; 10 nucleotides line up with TRBD2. From germline, CDR1 is MNHEY and CDR2 SVGAGI. The CDR3 is 16 residues long. The V segment lost 0 bases and the J segment 5 bases; nucleotides outside the gene matches: 6. The DNA for the CDR3 is TGTGCCAGCAGTTACTCGTGGAGCGGGGGGGTGGAGACCCAGTACTTC. It translates to CASSYSWSGGVETQYF.

The chain carries TRBV12-5 and TRBJ2-3, with TRBD1 matching 9 bases. Trimming took 4 bases from V and 3 from J; bases not matched to a gene: 11. The CDR3 length is 17 residues. Germline V gene sequence: CDR1 LGHNT, CDR2 FRNRAP. The CDR3 loop reads CASGSSLGQGGTDTQYF. The CDR3 nucleotides are TGTGCTAGTGGTTCGAGCCTGGGACAGGGAGGAACAGATACGCAGTATTTT.

The chain joins TRBV6-2 or TRBV6-3 to TRBJ2-1, with 8 bases that match TRBD1. V lost 4 bases and J lost 8; bases outside the gene matches: 4. This CDR3 is built from 13 residues. Per germline, CDR1 MNHEY and CDR2 SVGEGT. In nucleotides, the CDR3 is TGTGCCAGCAGTTCCGGACAGGGCTATGAGCAGTTCTTC. Its protein is CASSSGQGYEQFF.

V and J are TRBV2 and TRBJ1-2; the match to TRBD1 covers 7 bases. The J segment lost 0 bases and the V segment lost 6 bases, leaving 7 bases of the junction unmatched. This CDR3 contains 15 residues. CDR1 SNHLY and CDR2 FYNNEI come from the germline V gene. CDR3: CASSLRDRANYGYTF. As DNA, the CDR3 is TGTGCCAGCAGCCTCCGGGACAGAGCTAACTATGGCTACACCTTC.

J is TRBJ2-7 and V is TRBV5-1, with 7 nucleotides matching TRBD2. The ends lost 2 bases at V and 4 bases at J; junction bases unmatched: 6. Germline CDR1 SGHRS, CDR2 YFSETQ. This CDR3 has 14 residues. CDR3 sequence: CASSFGGGTYEQYF. The CDR3 DNA is TGCGCCAGCAGCTTTGGCGGGGGAACATACGAGCAGTACTTC.

V is TRBV7-2 and J is TRBJ2-1, with D perhaps matching TRBD2 (6 bases). Looked up from germline, CDR1 is SGHTA and CDR2 is FQGNSA. The CDR3 runs to 18 residues. V gave up 1 base and J gave up 4 bases, with 20 bases separating them. The CDR3 DNA reads TGTGCCAGCAGCTTAGTTGGGCGGCGGGGCGGATTATACAATGAGCAGTTCTTC. As protein: CASSLVGRRGGLYNEQFF. The variable domain in full, with the rest retrieved from reference TRBV7-2 and TRBJ2-1, is GAGVSQSPSNKVTEKGKDVELRCDPISGHTALYWYRQSLGQGLEFLIYFQGNSAPDKSGLPSDRFSAERTGGSVSTLTIQRTQQEDSAVYLCASSLVGRRGGLYNEQFFGPGTRLTVL.

The genes are TRBV10-2 and TRBJ1-5, with 9 bases fitting TRBD1. CDR1 is WSHSY, CDR2 SAAADI, per germline. V gave up 3 bases and J gave up 6 bases; unmatched junction bases: 12. CDR3 length: 17 residues. Written as DNA, the CDR3 is TGCGCCAGCAGTGATCAGGACAGGGGACCTTCGGGTCAGCCCCAGCATTTT. Its translation is CASSDQDRGPSGQPQHF.

The rearrangement joins TRBV6-6 to TRBJ1-2; maybe TRBD1 (5 bases). Per the germline V gene, CDR1 is MNHNY and CDR2 is SVGAGI (reference sequence). Trimming shortened V by 7 bases and J by 7 bases, and 19 bases separated the two germline ends. This CDR3 region has 14 residues. For the CDR3, the DNA is TGTGCCAGCAACCTTCAAGGCGGGGGGACTGGCTACACCTTC. Protein sequence: CASNLQGGGTGYTF.

The sample holds a few counts of this clone. V gene TRBV6-5 combines with J gene TRBJ2-7; D call uncertain. Germline V gives CDR1 MNHEY, CDR2 SVGAGI. The V gene lost 6 bases and the J gene lost 0 bases, with 6 bases spanning the gap. The CDR3 sequence is 12 residues long. The CDR3 DNA reads as TGTGCCAGCAGGGGCAACTCCTACGAGCAGTACTTC. This sequence encodes CASRGNSYEQYF.

The V and J genes are TRBV6-5 and TRBJ1-5; unclear D gene. The CDR3 runs to 14 residues. V lost 4 bases, J lost 7 bases, and 14 bases lay in between. In germline, CDR1 is MNHEY, CDR2 SVGAGI. CDR3 sequence: CASSFKAGRQPQHF. As DNA, the CDR3 is TGTGCCAGCAGTTTTAAAGCGGGCAGGCAGCCCCAGCATTTT.

This chain joins TRBV6-6 and TRBJ2-1; TRBD2 agrees at 12 bases. V was pared by 7 bases and J by 3 bases, with 7 bases of the junction left unmatched. The CDR3 spans 16 residues. The germline CDR1 and CDR2 sequences are MNHNY and SVGAGI (reference sequence). As DNA, the CDR3 is TGTGCCAGCACGGCACTAGCGGGGGGCCACTACAATGAGCAGTTCTTC. This codes for CASTALAGGHYNEQFF.

This chain joins TRBV9 and TRBJ2-7; 8 bases are a match to TRBD1. This CDR3 comprises 14 residues. The germline V gene has CDR1 SGDLS and CDR2 YYNGEE. V was pared by 4 bases and J by 2 bases, with 5 bases of the junction left unmatched. The CDR3 DNA follows: TGTGCCAGCAGCCCGACGGGACAGGCCTACGAGCAGTACTTC. Amino acid sequence: CASSPTGQAYEQYF. The variable domain in full, completed from reference TRBV9 and TRBJ2-7, reads DSGVTQTPKHLITATGQRVTLRCSPRSGDLSVYWYQQSLDQGLQFLIQYYNGEERAKGNILERFSAQQFPDLHSELNLSSLELGDSALYFCASSPTGQAYEQYFGPGTRLTVT.

The V gene is TRBV19, the J gene TRBJ1-4; the match to TRBD1 covers 7 bases. CDR3 length: 15 residues. V gave up 5 bases and J gave up 5 bases; unmatched junction bases: 8. Germline V gene sequence: CDR1 LNHDA, CDR2 SQIVND (reference sequence). The CDR3 sequence is CASSARGRGNEKLFF. The CDR3 coding sequence is TGTGCCAGTAGTGCAAGGGGGCGCGGGAATGAAAAACTGTTTTTT.

This clone has a handful of counts. V is TRBV27 and J is TRBJ2-7, with D possibly matching TRBD2 (6 bases). CDR1 is MNHEY and CDR2 is SMNVEV in the germline V gene (reference sequence). This CDR3 is built from 12 residues. V was pared by 6 bases and J by 6 bases, with 12 bases between. In DNA, the CDR3 is TGTGCCAGCAGCGGGAGTTGGGCCGAGCAGTACTTC. Translating it yields CASSGSWAEQYF.

The table lists this clone with a count of one. This chain links TRBV7-8 with TRBJ1-1; 9 bases match TRBD1. The CDR3 covers 16 residues. J was trimmed by 0 bases and V by 6 bases; bases with no gene match: 8. Per the germline V gene, CDR1 is SGHVS and CDR2 is FQNEAQ. CDR3 residues: CASRPTGGSMNTEAFF. CDR3 coding DNA: TGTGCCAGCAGACCGACAGGGGGGTCGATGAACACTGAAGCTTTCTTT.

This clone turned up a few times. The chain joins TRBV12-5 to TRBJ1-2; D is unclear. This CDR3 has 10 residues. The V and J ends lost 5 bases and 5 bases respectively, with 3 bases between them. CDR1 is LGHNT and CDR2 is FRNRAP in the germline V gene. The CDR3 spells CASGRYGYTF. CDR3 DNA: TGTGCTAGTGGTCGGTATGGCTACACCTTC.

The chain has TRBV27 and TRBJ1-2; maybe TRBD1 (5 bases). This CDR3 contains 15 residues. Germline V gene data show CDR1 as MNHEY and CDR2 as SMNVEV (reference sequence). With 3 bases removed from V and 2 bases from J, the gap between germline ends came to 13 bases. CDR3 bases: TGTGCCAGCAGTTTGGGGGTTGGGAGGAACTATGGCTACACCTTC. It specifies CASSLGVGRNYGYTF.

The chain recombines TRBV15 with TRBJ2-2; 7 bases align to TRBD1. After removal of 7 bases from V and 5 bases from J, the junction contained 16 bases not matched to a gene. Germline assignment: CDR1 LNHNV and CDR2 YYDKDF (reference sequence). The CDR3 consists of 17 residues. The CDR3: CATTGQERARSTGELFF. In nucleotides, the CDR3 is TGTGCCACCACCGGACAGGAAAGGGCCCGAAGTACCGGGGAGCTGTTTTTT.

This clone appeared once. This chain joins TRBV5-1 and TRBJ2-5; 7 bases match TRBD1. Germline CDR1 reads SGHRS; CDR2 reads YFSETQ. CDR3 length: 15 residues. With V trimmed by 0 bases and J by 3 bases, 5 bases remained unmatched. The CDR3 spells CASSLDRGMEETQYF. The CDR3 coding sequence is TGCGCCAGCAGCTTGGACAGGGGAATGGAAGAGACCCAGTACTTC.

V usage is TRBV2 and J usage is TRBJ2-3, with 11 nucleotides matching TRBD2. V lost 1 base to trimming and J lost 5 bases; unmatched junction nucleotides: 5. Germline V gene sequence: CDR1 SNHLY, CDR2 FYNNEI. This CDR3 spans 16 amino acids. CDR3: CASSEVSGGAEDTQYF. In nucleotides, the CDR3 is TGTGCCAGCAGTGAAGTTAGCGGGGGGGCCGAAGATACGCAGTATTTT.

The rearrangement uses TRBV6-2 or TRBV6-3 and TRBJ2-1, with a weak D call TRBD1 (5 bases). V lost 5 bases and J 1 base, leaving 15 bases between the germline ends. The length of the CDR3 is 16 residues. Germline lookup yields CDR1 MNHEY and CDR2 SVGEGT. For the CDR3, the DNA is TGTGCCAGCAGTCCGCAAGGGGTGGGGTCCTACAATGAGCAGTTCTTC. Its protein product is CASSPQGVGSYNEQFF.

The genes are TRBV4-1 and TRBJ1-5, with 8 bases fitting TRBD1. From germline, CDR1 is MGHRA and CDR2 YSYEKL. With V trimmed by 5 bases and J by 5 bases, 5 bases remained unmatched. This CDR3 is built from 14 residues. The DNA of the CDR3 is TGCGCCAGCAGCATGGGACAGGATGATCAGCCCCAGCATTTT. Its translation is CASSMGQDDQPQHF.

This clone has only one observation. The J gene is TRBJ2-3, the V gene TRBV27; 7 bases align to TRBD2. In germline, CDR1 is MNHEY, CDR2 SMNVEV (reference sequence). Trimming took 4 bases from V and 7 from J; bases not matched to a gene: 11. The CDR3 is 15 residues long. The CDR3 is CASSSLGLAENTQYF. CDR3 DNA: TGTGCCAGCAGTTCTCTAGGGCTAGCGGAGAATACGCAGTATTTT.